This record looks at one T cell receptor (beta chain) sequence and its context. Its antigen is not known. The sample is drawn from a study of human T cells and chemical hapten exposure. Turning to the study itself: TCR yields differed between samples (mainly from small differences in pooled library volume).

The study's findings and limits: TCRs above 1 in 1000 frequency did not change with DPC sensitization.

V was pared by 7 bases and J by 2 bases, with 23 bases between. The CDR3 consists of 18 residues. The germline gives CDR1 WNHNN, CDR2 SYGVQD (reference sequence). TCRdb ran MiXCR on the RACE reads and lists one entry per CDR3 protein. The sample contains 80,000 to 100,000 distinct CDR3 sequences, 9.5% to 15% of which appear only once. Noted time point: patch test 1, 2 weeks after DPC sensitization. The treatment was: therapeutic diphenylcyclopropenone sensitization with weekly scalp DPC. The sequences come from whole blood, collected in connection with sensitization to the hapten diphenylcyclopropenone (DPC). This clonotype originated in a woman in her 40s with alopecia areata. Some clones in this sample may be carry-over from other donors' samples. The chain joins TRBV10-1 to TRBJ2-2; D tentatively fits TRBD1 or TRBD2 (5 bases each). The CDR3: CASNSLRPGRSNTGELFF. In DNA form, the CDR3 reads TGCGCCAGCAACTCCCTTCGACCGGGACGGAGTAACACCGGGGAGCTGTTTTTT.